Listed below are T cell receptor beta chains from one sample, sequenced in a study of T-cell memory formation after mild COVID-19. TCRdb used MiXCR to reprocess the 5' RACE reads, holding one entry per CDR3 protein. There are around 320,000 distinct CDR3 sequences in the sample; around 30% occur only once, and roughly 13% lies in the top ten. Source material: PBMCs or a T cell subset sorted from them (not recorded which). These receptors came from an adult woman who had mild COVID-19 (a few samples of this study predate the infection). Cell type and time point are not known. Both conserved end residues are part of each CDR3. A D gene is named only where the DNA matches it firmly. For some rows the clone size is stated as once, few or many, or as a class when expanded; others skip it.

>TRBJ2-1|-|-|TRBV6-5
CASSPPGFTYNEQFF
TGTGCCAGCAGCCCGCCGGGATTCACCTACAATGAGCAGTTCTTC
>TRBJ2-2|-|-|TRBV6-5
CASSYSGAANTGELFF
TGTGCCAGCAGTTACTCAGGAGCGGCGAACACCGGGGAGCTGTTTTTT
>TRBJ2-1|-|TRBD2|TRBV7-2
CASSFGSGLAGGNEQFF
TGTGCCAGCAGCTTTGGGTCGGGACTAGCGGGGGGCAATGAGCAGTTCTTC
>TRBJ1-1|-|-|TRBV30
CAWTPGTNTEAFF
TGTGCCTGGACTCCAGGGACGAACACTGAAGCTTTCTTT
>TRBJ2-5|-|-|TRBV6-4
CASSDNRPKGQTHFQETQYF
TGTGCCAGCAGTGACAATCGTCCCAAGGGGCAGACACATTTCCAAGAGACCCAGTACTTC
>TRBJ2-6|-|-|TRBV20-1
CSADGQSSGANVLTF
TGCAGTGCTGACGGACAGAGCTCTGGGGCCAACGTCCTGACTTTC
>TRBJ2-1|few|TRBD2|TRBV24-1
CATAASGYNEQFF
TGTGCCACAGCGGCTAGCGGATACAATGAGCAGTTCTTC
>TRBJ2-7|-|TRBD1|TRBV20-1
CSARARQGFNEQYF
TGCAGTGCTAGAGCTAGACAGGGGTTCAACGAGCAGTACTTC
>TRBJ1-5|-|TRBD1|TRBV2
CASGQENLNQPQHF
TGTGCCAGCGGACAGGAGAACCTTAATCAGCCCCAGCATTTT
>TRBJ2-2|-|TRBD1|TRBV30
CAWSKDWGQVFTGELFF
TGTGCCTGGAGTAAAGATTGGGGACAGGTGTTCACCGGGGAGCTGTTTTTT
>TRBJ2-2|-|-|TRBV27
CATRPTPGTVNTGELFF
TGTGCCACACGTCCTACCCCCGGGACTGTGAACACCGGGGAGCTGTTTTTT
>TRBJ2-7|-|-|TRBV14
CASSYGTYYEQYF
TGTGCCAGCAGCTATGGGACCTACTACGAGCAGTACTTC
>TRBJ1-6|-|-|TRBV2
CASTPSGGNSPLHF
TGTGCCAGCACCCCCAGTGGGGGGAATTCACCCCTCCACTTT
>TRBJ2-7|few|-|TRBV12-3/TRBV12-4
CASSLGAGRYEQYF
TGTGCCAGCAGTTTAGGGGCGGGACGCTACGAGCAGTACTTC
>TRBJ2-6|-|-|TRBV25-1
CASRQQGTAGANVLTF
TGTGCCAGCAGACAACAGGGTACGGCTGGGGCCAACGTCCTGACTTTC
>TRBJ2-5|-|TRBD1|TRBV7-7
CASSSTGTGETQYF
TGTGCTAGCAGCTCGACCGGGACAGGAGAGACCCAGTACTTC
>TRBJ2-3|-|-|TRBV7-8
CASSNPRYPDTQYF
TGTGCCAGCAGCAACCCTAGGTACCCAGATACGCAGTATTTT
>TRBJ2-1|few|TRBD2|TRBV20-1
CSARGAGVPHNEQFF
TGCAGTGCTAGAGGGGCGGGAGTCCCCCACAATGAGCAGTTCTTC
>TRBJ1-2|few|-|TRBV13
CASSLGSAQDPNYGYTF
TGTGCCAGCAGCTTAGGGAGTGCTCAGGACCCTAACTATGGCTACACCTTC
>TRBJ1-2|-|-|TRBV29-1
CSVESQDYGYTF
TGCAGCGTTGAGAGTCAGGACTATGGCTACACCTTC
>TRBJ2-2|few|-|TRBV20-1
CSARGLGEVGELFF
TGCAGTGCTAGAGGATTAGGGGAGGTCGGGGAGCTGTTTTTT
>TRBJ2-1|-|-|TRBV24-1
CATRDGGDEQFF
TGTGCCACCAGGGACGGCGGGGATGAGCAGTTCTTC
>TRBJ2-7|-|-|TRBV7-2
CASTPGGTRAPEQYF
TGTGCCAGCACCCCGGGTGGGACAAGGGCCCCTGAGCAGTACTTC
>TRBJ2-2|few|TRBD2|TRBV7-9
CASSLVVAGASGELFF
TGTGCCAGCAGCTTAGTGGTAGCGGGAGCGAGCGGGGAGCTGTTTTTT
>TRBJ1-4|-|-|TRBV4-1
CASSQLQGQLFF
TGCGCCAGCAGCCAGCTCCAAGGTCAACTGTTTTTT
>TRBJ1-6|few|TRBD1|TRBV20-1
CSARGPQGVGSPLHF
TGCAGTGCTAGAGGTCCACAGGGGGTCGGTTCACCCCTCCACTTT
>TRBJ2-1|-|TRBD1|TRBV6-5
CASSYDRAVNEQFF
TGTGCCAGCAGTTACGACAGGGCGGTCAATGAGCAGTTCTTC
>TRBJ1-1|-|TRBD1|TRBV5-4
CASSLGGQGSGNTEAFF
TGTGCCAGCAGCTTGGGGGGACAGGGATCTGGGAACACTGAAGCTTTCTTT
>TRBJ1-4|many|TRBD1|TRBV12-3/TRBV12-4
CASRRLGQDTILATNEKLFF
TGTGCCAGCAGGCGATTGGGACAGGACACTATCCTTGCAACTAATGAAAAACTGTTTTTT
>TRBJ1-2|few|TRBD1|TRBV7-9
CASSVWAGGPADYGYTF
TGTGCCAGCAGCGTCTGGGCAGGGGGCCCCGCCGACTATGGCTACACCTTC
>TRBJ1-1|-|TRBD1|TRBV7-2
CASSETGWEAFF
TGTGCAAGCAGCGAGACAGGGTGGGAAGCTTTCTTT
>TRBJ1-4|-|TRBD1|TRBV7-9
CASSAGTAINEKLFF
TGTGCCAGCAGCGCCGGGACAGCCATTAATGAAAAACTGTTTTTT
>TRBJ1-5|-|TRBD1|TRBV24-1
CATQGAWGQPQHF
TGTGCCACTCAGGGGGCGTGGGGTCAGCCCCAGCATTTT
>TRBJ2-5|-|-|TRBV7-6
CASSLVAVQETQYF
TGTGCCAGCAGCTTAGTAGCGGTCCAAGAGACCCAGTACTTC
>TRBJ2-1|once|-|TRBV7-2
CASSLGLLEGANNEQFF
TGTGCCAGCAGCTTAGGCCTTCTGGAGGGAGCTAACAATGAGCAGTTCTTC
>TRBJ2-7|few|-|TRBV24-1
CATSDFEGGPYYEQYF
TGTGCCACCAGTGATTTCGAAGGGGGACCCTACTACGAGCAGTACTTC
>TRBJ2-7|few|-|TRBV5-1
CASSVGALEQYF
TGCGCCAGCAGCGTGGGGGCCTTGGAGCAGTACTTC